This entry is about one T cell receptor beta chain. What it binds is unknown. Both 60 Vbeta primers and 13 Jbeta primers went into the PCR. Generated by immunoSEQ multiplex PCR, the TCRdb table keeps only in-frame clones and is missing some. The table has approximately 140,000 clones, about 80% seen once. V trimming: 5 bases; J trimming: 5 bases; junction bases outside the gene matches: 7. Looked up from germline, CDR1 is SGHTA and CDR2 is FQGNSA. The CDR3 loop spans 15 amino acids. The sample belongs to a study of cytomegalovirus exposure and HLA in healthy donors. Study-wide results and caveats: Researchers reported from a later analysis that most CMV-associated TCR beta chains appeared HLA-restricted. Later analysis associated a missense DCLRE1C variant with TCR beta V- and J-gene trimming. Researchers reported in a later analysis that common viral pathogens appeared linked to several top clusters. Later, an analysis showed that TCR beta chains associated with HLA were more clonally expanded than others that were equally common.

The receptor was isolated from a middle-aged woman in good health and CMV-seronegative. Sequenced: PBMCs. V gene TRBV7-2 combines with J gene TRBJ1-4, with TRBD1 identical over 8 bases. CDR3 DNA sequence: TGTGCCAGCAGCGGGCAGGGGGCGGGGAATGAAAAACTGTTTTTT. Its translation: CASSGQGAGNEKLFF.